What follows are 5 T cell receptor beta chains derived from one specimen sequenced in a study of blood T cell repertoires in COVID-19. The assay was immunoSEQ multiplex PCR, and TCRdb's table has in-frame clones only and misses some. The sample shows approximately 68,000 clones, 80% to 90% of them seen only once. Specimen: peripheral blood. The origin of the receptors is a man in his forties or fifties with active COVID-19.

The V gene is TRBV4-3, the J gene TRBJ2-4; tentatively, D is TRBD1 (5 bases). V was clipped by 0 bases and J by 9 bases, with 21 bases between them. The germline CDR1 and CDR2 sequences are LGHNA and YSLEER. The CDR3 extends over 17 amino acids. CDR3 amino acids: CASSQDGSRQGSSIQYF. The DNA for the CDR3 is TGCGCCAGCAGCCAAGATGGAAGTCGGCAGGGTTCGAGCATTCAGTACTTC.

The gene calls are TRBV28 and TRBJ2-5, with D maybe TRBD1 (5 bases). The CDR3 has 15 amino acids. Trimming removed 4 bases from V and 6 bases from J, with 18 bases in between. Germline values: CDR1 MDHEN, CDR2 SYDVKM. CDR3 nucleotide sequence: TGTGCCAGCAGTTCCCTTCGGCAGGGCTTGAAGACCCAGTACTTC. This codes for CASSSLRQGLKTQYF.

This clone was counted only a few times. This chain uses TRBV19 with TRBJ1-2; the D is unclear. Trimming removed 1 base from V and 2 bases from J, with 8 bases in between. The CDR3 extends over 14 amino acids. Germline values: CDR1 LNHDA, CDR2 SQIVND (reference sequence). The CDR3 reads CASSIVSGNYGYTF. The CDR3 coding sequence is TGTGCCAGTAGTATAGTTTCAGGAAACTATGGCTACACCTTC.

This clone was counted once. The genes are TRBV25-1 and TRBJ2-7, with 8 bases fitting TRBD2. Germline V CDR1 and CDR2: MGHDK, SYGVNS. The CDR3 is 13 residues long. The CDR3 loop is CAAVGREGLEQYF. The DNA of the CDR3 is TGTGCGGCAGTAGGACGGGAGGGCCTCGAGCAGTACTTC.

This clone appeared once. This chain connects TRBV7-3 to TRBJ2-5; 10 bases map to TRBD2. The CDR3 has 13 residues. V was pared by 5 bases and J by 5 bases, with 2 bases of the junction left unmatched. Germline assignment: CDR1 SGHTA and CDR2 FQGTGA. The CDR3 coding sequence is TGTGCCAGCAGCCTTAGCGGGAGGGAGACCCAGTACTTC. This gives the protein CASSLSGRETQYF.